A selection of T cell receptor beta chains follows, all from one sample in a study of cytomegalovirus exposure and HLA in healthy donors. The repertoire was sequenced with immunoSEQ multiplex PCR; TCRdb's copy has only in-frame clones and lacks some. The sample yields a few hundred thousand clones, about nine tenths seen once. Sequencing input: PBMCs. The receptors here all came from a woman younger than 30 in good health and CMV-seronegative. Both conserved end residues are part of each CDR3.

J gene: TRBJ1-2
V gene: TRBV5-1
CDR3 protein: CASSPDTDYGYTF

J gene: TRBJ2-7
V gene: TRBV7-8
CDR3 protein: CASSRGGGTDF

J gene: TRBJ1-2
V gene: TRBV28
CDR3 protein: CASSDPGALGYTF

J gene: TRBJ2-3
V gene: TRBV14
CDR3 protein: CASSQGAASTDTQYF

J gene: TRBJ2-2
V gene: TRBV2
CDR3 protein: CASSDGEGGTGELFF

J gene: TRBJ2-3
V gene: TRBV6-5
CDR3 protein: CASSYRRATDTQYF

J gene: TRBJ2-6
V gene: TRBV4-1
CDR3 protein: CASSQDTGAGANVLTF

J gene: TRBJ2-3
V gene: TRBV5-4
CDR3 protein: CASSLEGAGTDTQYF

J gene: TRBJ2-3
V gene: TRBV7-9
CDR3 protein: CASSLRTGGETDTQYF

J gene: TRBJ2-3
V gene: TRBV19
CDR3 protein: CASQTSHHSTDTQYF

J gene: TRBJ2-7
V gene: TRBV7-7
CDR3 protein: CASSLGPASGEQYF

J gene: TRBJ2-5
V gene: TRBV5-4
CDR3 protein: CASSPGQGHQETQYF

J gene: TRBJ1-5
V gene: TRBV10-2
CDR3 protein: CASSETGGAYSNQPQHF

J gene: TRBJ2-1
V gene: TRBV5-4
CDR3 protein: CASSRSSGRAGEQFF

J gene: TRBJ2-5
V gene: TRBV27
CDR3 protein: CASRPTGGRTQYF

J gene: TRBJ2-7
V gene: TRBV7-2
CDR3 protein: CASSLSHVGAGYYEQYF

J gene: TRBJ1-1
V gene: TRBV28
CDR3 protein: CASSFGDRNTEAFF

J gene: TRBJ2-3
V gene: TRBV30
CDR3 protein: CAWSVYGVPRDTQYF

J gene: TRBJ1-1
V gene: TRBV10-1
CDR3 protein: CASSYRGGTEAFF

J gene: TRBJ2-3
V gene: TRBV9
CDR3 protein: CASSVSGDGADTQYF

J gene: TRBJ2-5
V gene: TRBV28
CDR3 protein: CASSSLRDLQETQYF

J gene: TRBJ1-6
V gene: TRBV15
CDR3 protein: CATSRAPMNSPLHF

J gene: TRBJ2-7
V gene: TRBV9
CDR3 protein: CASSVGRDLSYEQYF

J gene: TRBJ2-7
V gene: TRBV9
CDR3 protein: CASSARDTSYEQYF

J gene: TRBJ2-4
V gene: TRBV5-1
CDR3 protein: CASSFGQGTAKNIQYF

J gene: TRBJ1-2
V gene: TRBV5-1
CDR3 protein: CASSLDRAPGDYGYTF

J gene: TRBJ2-1
V gene: TRBV6-6
CDR3 protein: CASSWDSSYNEQFF

J gene: TRBJ2-7
V gene: TRBV19
CDR3 protein: CASSPGTGSYEQYF

J gene: TRBJ1-2
V gene: TRBV7-2
CDR3 protein: CASSPGQYYGYTF

J gene: TRBJ2-5
V gene: TRBV5-5
CDR3 protein: CASSWAQGTRETQYF

J gene: TRBJ1-2
V gene: TRBV18
CDR3 protein: CASSPSGVAGSMAYGYTF

J gene: TRBJ1-6
V gene: TRBV4-1
CDR3 protein: CASSQDTPGQGTSYNSPLHF

J gene: TRBJ2-4
V gene: TRBV6-4
CDR3 protein: CASSPSYTVAKNIQYF

J gene: TRBJ2-7
V gene: TRBV30
CDR3 protein: CAWSRSGSYEQYF

J gene: TRBJ2-2
V gene: TRBV2
CDR3 protein: CATPVTGKKAGELFF

J gene: TRBJ2-7
V gene: TRBV4-1
CDR3 protein: CASSPRGGYEQYF

J gene: TRBJ2-3
V gene: TRBV19
CDR3 protein: CASSSGSSWTDTQYF

J gene: TRBJ1-6
V gene: TRBV19
CDR3 protein: CARETTGYNSPLHF

J gene: TRBJ2-3
V gene: TRBV25-1
CDR3 protein: CASSGTIPTDTQYF

J gene: TRBJ1-1
V gene: TRBV4-2
CDR3 protein: CASSQEEGGLTEAFF

J gene: TRBJ2-1
V gene: TRBV28
CDR3 protein: CASNGLGGFNEQFF

J gene: TRBJ2-7
V gene: TRBV5-8
CDR3 protein: CASSLLRRRGDEQYF

J gene: TRBJ1-5
V gene: TRBV15
CDR3 protein: CATSRSDSANQPQHF

J gene: TRBJ2-1
V gene: TRBV15
CDR3 protein: CATSRTGTANNEQFF

J gene: TRBJ2-7
V gene: TRBV30
CDR3 protein: CAWELTYYEQYF

J gene: TRBJ1-6
V gene: TRBV4-2
CDR3 protein: CASSQDVNSPLHF

J gene: TRBJ2-2
V gene: TRBV7-2
CDR3 protein: CASSPPGGPGGELFF

J gene: TRBJ1-1
V gene: TRBV2
CDR3 protein: CASSDRWDTEAFF

J gene: TRBJ2-7
V gene: TRBV28
CDR3 protein: CASSTQTSGRSYEQYF

J gene: TRBJ1-2
V gene: TRBV7-9
CDR3 protein: CASSVDRDYGYTF

J gene: TRBJ2-2
V gene: TRBV28
CDR3 protein: CASSPRGGTGELFF

J gene: TRBJ1-2
V gene: TRBV4-1
CDR3 protein: CASSQDAGEPGYTF

J gene: TRBJ2-1
V gene: TRBV7-7
CDR3 protein: CASSLAPGGHSSSYNEQFF

J gene: TRBJ1-6
V gene: TRBV27
CDR3 protein: CASSLLGPNSPLHF

J gene: TRBJ2-1
V gene: TRBV13
CDR3 protein: CASSLIMASGRAHYGNEQFF